These 2 T cell receptor beta chains share one sample of origin, sequenced in a study of cytomegalovirus exposure and HLA in healthy donors. The study ran its PCR with 60 Vbeta and 13 Jbeta primers. The data were produced by immunoSEQ multiplex PCR, yet TCRdb's version contains in-frame clones alone and is incomplete. The sample yields some 170,000 clones, roughly 79% seen once. Sequencing was performed on PBMCs. Source of these receptors: a woman in her late teens or twenties in good health and CMV-seropositive.

The genes are TRBV11-3 and TRBJ2-5; possibly TRBD1 for D (6 bases). CDR3 length: 13 residues. V shed 2 bases and J shed 4 bases, with 8 bases lying between them. Germline V gene lookup returns CDR1 SGHNT and CDR2 YENEEA. The CDR3 is CASSLTGLETQYF. The CDR3 DNA reads TGTGCCAGCAGCTTAACAGGGCTAGAGACCCAGTACTTC.

The V and J genes are TRBV10-3 and TRBJ2-5; 11 positions agree with TRBD1. This CDR3 has 13 amino acids. J lost 2 bases, V lost 10 bases, and 3 bases had no gene match. Germline CDR1 is ENHRY and CDR2 is SYGVKD. CDR3 in amino acids: CATGDRGQETQYF. CDR3 in DNA: TGTGCCACCGGGGACAGGGGGCAAGAGACCCAGTACTTC.